The 7 T cell receptor beta chains in this list originate from one sample, sequenced in a study of T cell responses to AZD1222 COVID-19 vaccine. Assay: immunoSEQ multiplex PCR; the TCRdb copy retains only in-frame clones and omits some. The data hold tens of thousands of clones, with 70% to 90% observed a single time. The sample here was peripheral blood, taken on day 0 of AZD1222 vaccination. Receptors originate from an adult in good health.

V and J are TRBV5-1 and TRBJ1-6; D might be TRBD1 (5 bases). The CDR3 totals 15 residues. Germline V CDR1 and CDR2: SGHRS, YFSETQ. V lost 0 bases and J 7 bases, leaving 11 bases between the germline ends. CDR3 residues: CASSLGGTLNSPLHF. In DNA, the CDR3 is TGCGCCAGCAGCTTGGGTGGGACCCTAAATTCACCCCTCCACTTT.

The chain is built from TRBV12-5 and TRBJ1-5; D possibly corresponds to TRBD1 (5 bases). Trimming took 10 bases from V and 4 from J, leaving 14 bases between them. This CDR3 is 13 amino acids long. Per the germline V gene, CDR1 is LGHNT and CDR2 is FRNRAP. The CDR3 nucleotides read TGTGCTACCTCCCGGGGGGGGAATCAGCCCCAGCATTTT. The encoded protein is CATSRGGNQPQHF.

The CDR3: CASKGQDKIEKLFF. The CDR3 nucleotides are TGTGCCAGTAAAGGACAGGACAAAATTGAAAAACTGTTTTTT. The rearrangement joins TRBV19 to TRBJ1-4, with 7 nucleotides matching TRBD1. Germline values: CDR1 LNHDA, CDR2 SQIVND (reference sequence). Trimming removed 7 bases from V and 7 bases from J; junction bases left unmatched: 9. CDR3 length: 14 amino acids.

V gene TRBV13 combines with J gene TRBJ1-1, with D possibly being TRBD1 (6 bases). V lost 5 bases to trimming and J lost 6 bases, with 16 bases between them. CDR1 and CDR2 from the germline V gene are PRHDT and FYEKMQ (reference sequence). The CDR3 totals 14 residues. CDR3 loop: CASSQRGASAEAFF. DNA for the CDR3: TGTGCCAGCAGCCAAAGGGGGGCGTCCGCTGAAGCTTTCTTT.

The chain recombines TRBV10-1 with TRBJ2-7; D might be TRBD1 or TRBD2, each matching 5 bases. V was cut by 0 bases and J by 7 bases, with 10 bases left in between. Per germline, CDR1 WNHNN and CDR2 SYGVQD (reference sequence). The CDR3 extends over 13 amino acids. CDR3 sequence: CASSESGDTEQYF. CDR3 DNA sequence: TGCGCCAGCAGTGAGTCGGGGGATACGGAGCAGTACTTC.

The chain uses TRBV6-1 and TRBJ2-1; D unclear. The CDR3 spans 13 residues. Deletions cut 1 base from V and 6 bases from J, with 7 bases between. Germline CDR1 and CDR2: MNHNS and SASEGT. The CDR3 spells CASSEDYSNEQFF. In DNA form, the CDR3 reads TGTGCCAGCAGTGAAGATTACAGCAATGAGCAGTTCTTC.

DNA for the CDR3: TGTGCCAGCAGTTACTCGAGCTCTTACTGGGGCTACACCTTC. Its protein is CASSYSSSYWGYTF. The gene calls are TRBV6-2 or TRBV6-3 and TRBJ1-2; no clear D gene. Trimming took 0 bases from V and 8 from J, leaving 13 bases between them. The CDR3 has 14 residues. In germline, CDR1 is MNHEY, CDR2 SVGEGT.